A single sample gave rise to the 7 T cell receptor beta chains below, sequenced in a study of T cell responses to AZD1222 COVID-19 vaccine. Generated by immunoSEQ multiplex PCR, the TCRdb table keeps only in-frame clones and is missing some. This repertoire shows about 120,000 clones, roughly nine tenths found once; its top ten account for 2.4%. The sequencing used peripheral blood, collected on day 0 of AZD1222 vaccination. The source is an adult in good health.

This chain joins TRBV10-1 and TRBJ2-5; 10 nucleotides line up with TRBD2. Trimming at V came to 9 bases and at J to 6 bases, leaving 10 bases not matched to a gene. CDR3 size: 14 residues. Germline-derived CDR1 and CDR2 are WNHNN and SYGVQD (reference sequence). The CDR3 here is CARRGLAYDKTQYF. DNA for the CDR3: TGCGCCAGAAGGGGACTAGCGTACGATAAGACCCAGTACTTC.

The CDR3 protein is CASSASAGPSNEQFF. CDR3 DNA sequence: TGTGCCAGCAGTGCCTCGGCGGGTCCCAGCAATGAGCAGTTCTTC. This chain joins TRBV2 and TRBJ2-1; TRBD2 might be the D (5 bases). The CDR3 totals 15 residues. From germline, CDR1 is SNHLY and CDR2 FYNNEI. The V and J ends lost 4 bases and 6 bases respectively, with 16 bases between them.

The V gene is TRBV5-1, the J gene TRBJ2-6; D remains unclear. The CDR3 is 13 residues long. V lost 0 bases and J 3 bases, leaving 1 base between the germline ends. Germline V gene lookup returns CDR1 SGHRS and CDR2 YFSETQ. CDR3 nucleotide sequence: TGCGCCAGCAGCTTGGATGGGGCCAACGTCCTGACTTTC. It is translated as CASSLDGANVLTF.

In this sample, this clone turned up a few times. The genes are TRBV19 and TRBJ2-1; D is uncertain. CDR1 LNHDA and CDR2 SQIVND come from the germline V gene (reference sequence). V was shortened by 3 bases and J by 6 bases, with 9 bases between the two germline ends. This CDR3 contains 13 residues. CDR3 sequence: CASSIITGNEQFF. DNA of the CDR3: TGTGCCAGTAGTATTATAACCGGCAATGAGCAGTTCTTC.

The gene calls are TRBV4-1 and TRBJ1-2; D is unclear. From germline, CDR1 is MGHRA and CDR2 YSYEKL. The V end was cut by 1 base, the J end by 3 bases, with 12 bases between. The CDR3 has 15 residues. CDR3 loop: CASSQGPGGYYGYTF. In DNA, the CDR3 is TGCGCCAGCAGCCAAGGTCCGGGTGGATACTATGGCTACACCTTC.

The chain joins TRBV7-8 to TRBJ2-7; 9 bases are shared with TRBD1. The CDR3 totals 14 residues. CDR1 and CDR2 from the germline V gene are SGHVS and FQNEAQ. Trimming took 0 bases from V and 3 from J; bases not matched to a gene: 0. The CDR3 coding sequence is TGTGCCAGCAGCTTAGCGGGACAGGGCTACGAGCAGTACTTC. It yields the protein CASSLAGQGYEQYF.

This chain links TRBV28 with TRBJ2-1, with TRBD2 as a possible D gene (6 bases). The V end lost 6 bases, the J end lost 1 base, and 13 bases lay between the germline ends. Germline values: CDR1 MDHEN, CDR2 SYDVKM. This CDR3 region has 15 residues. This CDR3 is CASSDPRGSYNEQFF. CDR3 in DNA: TGTGCCAGCAGCGACCCCCGGGGGTCCTACAATGAGCAGTTCTTC.